These 18 T cell receptor beta chains share one sample of origin, sequenced in a study of identifying expanded T cells in peripheral blood. The repertoire was sequenced with immunoSEQ multiplex PCR; TCRdb's copy has only in-frame clones and lacks some. This table has 80,000 to 90,000 clones, around nine tenths appearing once. Sequenced: blood. These receptors originate from a person aged 18 to 69 in good health.

The chain is built from TRBV4-3 and TRBJ2-7; no clear D. This CDR3 contains 16 residues. With 4 bases removed from V and 2 bases from J, the gap between germline ends came to 18 bases. In germline, CDR1 is LGHNA, CDR2 YSLEER. This chain's CDR3 is CASSPHPKSPTYEQYF. The CDR3 coding sequence is TGCGCCAGCAGCCCCCACCCAAAGTCGCCGACCTACGAGCAGTACTTC.

This clone is termed medium-sized. The sample holds other DNA sequences that translate to the same CDR3. The chain uses TRBV25-1 and TRBJ1-1; D ambiguous. CDR1 is MGHDK and CDR2 is SYGVNS in the germline V gene. The ends were cut back, 6 bases at V and 3 bases at J, with 5 bases in the middle. The CDR3 totals 11 residues. The CDR3 DNA reads as TGTGCCAGCAGAGAGGACACTGAAGCTTTCTTT. Protein: CASREDTEAFF.

V usage is TRBV9 and J usage is TRBJ2-5; D is unresolved. CDR1 and CDR2 from the germline V gene are SGDLS and YYNGEE. The CDR3 extends over 20 amino acids. V lost 4 bases, J lost 2 bases, and 30 bases lay in between. The CDR3 region is CASSPPWGRNLDAKQETQYF. The CDR3, as DNA: TGTGCCAGCAGCCCCCCCTGGGGTAGGAACCTAGACGCAAAACAAGAGACCCAGTACTTC.

This clone rates as medium-sized. The chain joins TRBV2 to TRBJ1-4, with D possibly matching TRBD1 (5 bases). Germline V gives CDR1 SNHLY, CDR2 FYNNEI. The V end was cut by 8 bases, the J end by 8 bases, with 15 bases between. The CDR3 contains 13 residues. CDR3 coding DNA: TGTGCCAGCTCGGTCCAGGGAAACGAAAAACTGTTTTTT. This translates into CASSVQGNEKLFF.

The rearrangement joins TRBV5-4 to TRBJ2-7, with 8 bases aligning to TRBD2. V was clipped by 2 bases and J by 0 bases; unmatched bases: 13. Germline lookup yields CDR1 SGHNT and CDR2 YYREEE (reference sequence). The CDR3 is 18 amino acids. CDR3 DNA sequence: TGTGCCAGCAGCTTCTGGTCGATCTTAGCGGGGCACTCCTACGAGCAGTACTTC. It translates to CASSFWSILAGHSYEQYF.

The chain links TRBV25-1 to TRBJ2-3; D is unclear. This CDR3 region has 13 residues. The V and J ends lost 5 bases and 0 bases respectively, with 6 bases between them. The germline CDR1 and CDR2 sequences are MGHDK and SYGVNS. CDR3 protein: CASSYSSTDTQYF. The CDR3 DNA reads TGTGCCAGCAGTTATAGTAGCACAGATACGCAGTATTTT.

The chain recombines TRBV2 with TRBJ2-1; D is possibly TRBD2 (6 bases). This CDR3 has 14 residues. Trimming took 6 bases from V and 4 from J, leaving 13 bases between them. The germline V gene has CDR1 SNHLY and CDR2 FYNNEI. For the CDR3, the DNA is TGTGCCAGCAGCTCCTTCGGGAGTTACAATGAGCAGTTCTTC. It codes for CASSSFGSYNEQFF.

The V and J genes are TRBV19 and TRBJ2-5; 7 bases match TRBD1. This CDR3 has 15 residues. CDR1 and CDR2 (germline): LNHDA, SQIVND (reference sequence). V shed 4 bases and J 2 bases; nucleotides not matched to a gene: 7. In DNA form, the CDR3 reads TGTGCCAGTAGTACCGGGACAGAATATCAAGAGACCCAGTACTTC. Protein: CASSTGTEYQETQYF.

There are a few counts of this clone. The chain has TRBV6-1 and TRBJ1-1; perhaps TRBD1 as D (6 bases). Trimming removed 5 bases at V and 0 bases at J, with 13 bases between. Germline CDR1 is MNHNS and CDR2 is SASEGT. The CDR3 is 15 amino acids. CDR3 bases: TGTGCCAGCAGTCTTTCGGGGGCTGTGAACACTGAAGCTTTCTTT. Translating it yields CASSLSGAVNTEAFF.

The chain recombines TRBV2 with TRBJ2-1; tentatively, D is TRBD1 (5 bases). Deletions cut 4 bases from V and 9 bases from J, with 13 bases between. The CDR3 is 13 amino acids. Germline V gene lookup returns CDR1 SNHLY and CDR2 FYNNEI. The CDR3 spells CASSVSGQGEQFF. Here the CDR3 DNA reads TGTGCCAGCAGTGTCTCAGGGCAGGGTGAGCAGTTCTTC.

This chain connects TRBV14 to TRBJ2-3; no definite D call. CDR3 length: 15 amino acids. CDR1 SGHDN and CDR2 FVKESK come from the germline V gene. Trimming pared 0 bases from V and 7 bases from J, leaving 14 bases between. Here the CDR3 reads CASSQDSRVAYTQYF. In DNA, the CDR3 is TGTGCCAGCAGCCAAGATAGTCGGGTTGCGTATACGCAGTATTTT. Looking up the rest from reference TRBV14 and TRBJ2-3 gives the full variable domain: EAGVTQFPSHSVIEKGQTVTLRCDPISGHDNLYWYRRVMGKEIKFLLHFVKESKQDESGMPNNRFLAERTGGTYSTLKVQPAELEDSGVYFCASSQDSRVAYTQYFGPGTRLTVL.

The V call is TRBV5-5, the J call TRBJ2-5; D not resolved. The germline CDR1 and CDR2 sequences are SGHKS and YYEKEE (reference sequence). Trimming took 1 base from V and 5 from J, leaving 9 bases between them. The CDR3 is made up of 13 amino acids. The CDR3 sequence is CASSLSARETQYF. CDR3 nucleotides: TGTGCCAGCAGCTTGAGCGCGAGGGAGACCCAGTACTTC.

The chain combines TRBV6-1 with TRBJ1-2; D is unresolved. The CDR3 is 12 residues long. Germline V CDR1 and CDR2: MNHNS, SASEGT. Trimming left V 2 bases short and J 3 bases short, with 4 bases between. CDR3 sequence (DNA): TGTGCCAGCAGTGAAAAGGACTATGGCTACACCTTC. This translates into CASSEKDYGYTF.

The chain is built from TRBV9 and TRBJ2-7, with D possibly being TRBD2 (5 bases). Germline V CDR1 and CDR2: SGDLS, YYNGEE. V lost 1 base and J lost 5, with 16 bases in between. The CDR3 is 15 residues long. The DNA for the CDR3 is TGTGCCAGCAGCGTAAGCGTGGGGAACGGGGACGAGCAGTACTTC. Protein: CASSVSVGNGDEQYF.

The chain couples TRBV5-1 to TRBJ2-5, with D uncertain. Trimming took 0 bases from V and 3 from J, leaving 21 bases between them. The germline gives CDR1 SGHRS, CDR2 YFSETQ. The CDR3 loop spans 18 amino acids. CDR3 in DNA: TGCGCCAGCAGCTTGGCCCAAGATTTTTGGGGAACGGAAGAGACCCAGTACTTC. Its translation: CASSLAQDFWGTEETQYF.

The rearrangement joins TRBV11-2 to TRBJ2-7, with D uncertain. V was pared by 0 bases and J by 5 bases, with 14 bases between. Germline CDR1 is SGHAT and CDR2 is FQNNGV. CDR3 length: 15 residues. For the CDR3, the DNA is TGTGCCAGCAGCTTAGATCGACGGCCCGCCGACGAGCAGTACTTC. Its translation is CASSLDRRPADEQYF.

The chain is built from TRBV13 and TRBJ2-7; TRBD2 matches at 10 bases. The CDR3 has 14 residues. The germline CDR1 and CDR2 sequences are PRHDT and FYEKMQ (reference sequence). Trimming at V came to 5 bases and at J to 4 bases, leaving 5 bases not matched to a gene. The CDR3 sequence is CASSPGTSEYEQYF. In nucleotides, the CDR3 is TGTGCCAGCAGCCCCGGGACTAGCGAGTACGAGCAGTACTTC.

CDR3 nucleotide sequence: TGTGCCAGCAAGGCAGGAGATTATAGCAATCAGCCCCAGCATTTT. This sequence encodes CASKAGDYSNQPQHF. The chain joins TRBV2 to TRBJ1-5, with unresolved D. Trimming left V 7 bases short and J 0 bases short, with 13 bases between. Germline V gene sequence: CDR1 SNHLY, CDR2 FYNNEI. The CDR3 is made up of 15 amino acids.